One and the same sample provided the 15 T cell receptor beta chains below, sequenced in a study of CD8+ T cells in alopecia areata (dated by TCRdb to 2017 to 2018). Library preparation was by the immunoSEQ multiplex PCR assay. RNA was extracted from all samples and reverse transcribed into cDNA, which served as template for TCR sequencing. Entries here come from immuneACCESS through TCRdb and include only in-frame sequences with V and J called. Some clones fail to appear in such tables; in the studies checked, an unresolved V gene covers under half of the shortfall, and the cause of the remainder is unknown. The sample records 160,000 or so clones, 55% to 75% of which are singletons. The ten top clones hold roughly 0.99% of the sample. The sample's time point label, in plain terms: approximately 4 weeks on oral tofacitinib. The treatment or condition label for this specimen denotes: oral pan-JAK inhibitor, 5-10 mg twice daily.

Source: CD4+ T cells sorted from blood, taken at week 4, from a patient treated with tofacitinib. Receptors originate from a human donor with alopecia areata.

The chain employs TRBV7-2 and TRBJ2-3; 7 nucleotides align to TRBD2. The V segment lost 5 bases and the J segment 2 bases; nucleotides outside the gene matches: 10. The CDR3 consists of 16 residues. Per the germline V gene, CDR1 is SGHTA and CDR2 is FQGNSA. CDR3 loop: CASSPGTTFPTDTQYF. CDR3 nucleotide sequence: TGTGCCAGCAGCCCCGGGACTACCTTCCCCACAGATACGCAGTATTTT.

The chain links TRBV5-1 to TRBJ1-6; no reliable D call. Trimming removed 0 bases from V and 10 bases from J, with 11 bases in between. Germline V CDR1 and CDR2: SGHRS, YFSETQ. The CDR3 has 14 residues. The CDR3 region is CASSLARGLSPLHF. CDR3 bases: TGCGCCAGCAGCTTGGCCAGAGGGCTGTCACCCCTCCACTTT.

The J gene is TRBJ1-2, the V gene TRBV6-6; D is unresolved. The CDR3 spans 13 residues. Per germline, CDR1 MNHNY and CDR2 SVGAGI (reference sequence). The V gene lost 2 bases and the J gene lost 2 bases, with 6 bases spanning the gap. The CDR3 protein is CASSYDKNYGYTF. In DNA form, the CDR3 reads TGTGCCAGCAGTTACGACAAAAACTATGGCTACACCTTC.

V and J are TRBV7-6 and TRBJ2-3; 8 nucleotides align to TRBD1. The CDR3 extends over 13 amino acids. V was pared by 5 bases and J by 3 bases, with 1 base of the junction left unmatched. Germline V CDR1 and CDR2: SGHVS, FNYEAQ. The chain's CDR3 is CASSRQGTDTQYF. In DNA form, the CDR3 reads TGTGCCAGCAGCCGACAGGGGACAGATACGCAGTATTTT.

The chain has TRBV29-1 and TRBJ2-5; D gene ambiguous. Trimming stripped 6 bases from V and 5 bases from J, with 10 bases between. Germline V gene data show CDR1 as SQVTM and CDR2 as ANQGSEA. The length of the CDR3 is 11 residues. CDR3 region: CSVSGGETQYF. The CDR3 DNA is TGCAGCGTGTCGGGTGGCGAGACCCAGTACTTC. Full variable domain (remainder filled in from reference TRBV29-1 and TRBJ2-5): SAVISQKPSRDICQRGTSLTIQCQVDSQVTMMFWYRQQPGQSLTLIATANQGSEATYESGFVIDKFPISRPNLTFSTLTVSNMSPEDSSIYLCSVSGGETQYFGPGTRLLVL.

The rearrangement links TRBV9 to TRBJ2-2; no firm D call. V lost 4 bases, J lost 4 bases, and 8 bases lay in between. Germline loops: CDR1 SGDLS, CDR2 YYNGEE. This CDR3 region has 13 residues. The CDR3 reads CASSFSITGELFF. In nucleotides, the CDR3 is TGTGCCAGCAGCTTCAGTATCACCGGGGAGCTGTTTTTT.

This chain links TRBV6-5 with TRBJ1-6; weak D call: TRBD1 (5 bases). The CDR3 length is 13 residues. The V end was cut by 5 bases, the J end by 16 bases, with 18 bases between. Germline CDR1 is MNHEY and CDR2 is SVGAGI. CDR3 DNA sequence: TGTGCCAGCAGTACTGGGACCGGGACCCCTCTCCACTTT. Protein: CASSTGTGTPLHF.

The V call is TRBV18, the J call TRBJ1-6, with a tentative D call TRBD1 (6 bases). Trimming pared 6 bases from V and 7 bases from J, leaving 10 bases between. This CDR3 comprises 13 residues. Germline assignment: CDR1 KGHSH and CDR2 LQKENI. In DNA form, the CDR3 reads TGTGCCAGCTCTATGGGGGCAAATTCACCCCTCCACTTT. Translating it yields CASSMGANSPLHF.

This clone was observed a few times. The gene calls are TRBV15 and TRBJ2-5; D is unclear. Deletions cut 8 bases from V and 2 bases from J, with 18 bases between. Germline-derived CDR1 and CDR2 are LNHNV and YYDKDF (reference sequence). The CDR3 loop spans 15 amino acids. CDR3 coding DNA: TGTGCCACCGGGCCTCCTGTGACCCAACAAGAGACCCAGTACTTC. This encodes CATGPPVTQQETQYF.

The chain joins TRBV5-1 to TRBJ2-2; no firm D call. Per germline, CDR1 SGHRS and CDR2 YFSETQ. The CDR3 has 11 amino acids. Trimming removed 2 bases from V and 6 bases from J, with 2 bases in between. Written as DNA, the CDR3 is TGCGCCAGCAGCTTCGCCGGGGAGCTGTTTTTT. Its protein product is CASSFAGELFF.

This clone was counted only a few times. The CDR3 DNA sequence: TGTGCCAGTAGTATCCAGGGACATAGCACAGATACGCAGTATTTT. This encodes CASSIQGHSTDTQYF. The V and J genes are TRBV19 and TRBJ2-3, with a possible D match to TRBD1 (6 bases). Trimming removed 3 bases at V and 0 bases at J, with 10 bases between. The V gene's germline CDR1 is LNHDA and CDR2 SQIVND (reference sequence). The CDR3 extends over 15 amino acids.

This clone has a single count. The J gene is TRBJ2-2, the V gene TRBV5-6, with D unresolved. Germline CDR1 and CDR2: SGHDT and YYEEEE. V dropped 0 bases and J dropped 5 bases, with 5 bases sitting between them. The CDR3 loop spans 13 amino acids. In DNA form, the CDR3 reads TGTGCCAGCAGCTTGGACAGAACCGGGGAGCTGTTTTTT. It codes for CASSLDRTGELFF. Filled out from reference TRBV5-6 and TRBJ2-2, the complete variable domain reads DAGVTQSPTHLIKTRGQQVTLRCSPKSGHDTVSWYQQALGQGPQFIFQYYEEEERQRGNFPDRFSGHQFPNYSSELNVNALLLGDSALYLCASSLDRTGELFFGEGSRLTVL.

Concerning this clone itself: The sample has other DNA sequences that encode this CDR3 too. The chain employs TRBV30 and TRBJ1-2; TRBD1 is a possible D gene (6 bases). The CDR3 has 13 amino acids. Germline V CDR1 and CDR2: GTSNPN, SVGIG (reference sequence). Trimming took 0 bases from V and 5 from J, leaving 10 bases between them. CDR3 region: CAWSVGQLYGYTF. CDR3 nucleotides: TGTGCCTGGAGTGTCGGACAGTTATATGGCTACACCTTC.

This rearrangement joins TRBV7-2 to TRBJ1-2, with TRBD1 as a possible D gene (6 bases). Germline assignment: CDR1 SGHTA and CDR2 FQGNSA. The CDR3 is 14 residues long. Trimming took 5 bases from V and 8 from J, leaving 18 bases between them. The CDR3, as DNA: TGTGCCAGCAGCCCAGCGATGGGGGGGGCGGGCTACACCTTC. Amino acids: CASSPAMGGAGYTF.

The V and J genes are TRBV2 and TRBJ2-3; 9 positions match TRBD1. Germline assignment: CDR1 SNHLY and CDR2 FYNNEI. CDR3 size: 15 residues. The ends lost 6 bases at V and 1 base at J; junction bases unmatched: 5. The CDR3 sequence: CASRNRDRGTDTQYF. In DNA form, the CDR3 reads TGTGCCAGCAGGAACCGGGACAGGGGCACAGATACGCAGTATTTT.